The sequence of this T cell receptor beta chain was determined in a study of control samples from healthy donors and cancer patients. Repertoires were generated with immunoSEQ multiplex PCR, while TCRdb's copy carries only in-frame clones and drops some. The table shows hundreds of thousands of clones, with roughly 82% occurring only once. Germline V gene lookup returns CDR1 LGHDT and CDR2 YNNKEL (reference sequence). This CDR3 is 15 amino acids long. Comments on this clone: A junction end diverges from the germline sequence, so it may reflect a read error. In the same sample, other DNA sequences code for this CDR3.

The receptor comes from a woman in her sixties with lung cancer. The chain carries TRBV3-1 (or the pseudogene TRBV3-2) and TRBJ1-6, with a weak D call TRBD1 (6 bases). The sample was PBMCs. The CDR3 spells CASSQAGTQNSPLHF. The DNA for the CDR3 is TGCGCCAGCAGCCAAGCCGGGACACAAAATTCACCCCTCCACTTT.